This entry concerns a single T cell receptor (beta chain). TCRdb reprocessed the RT-PCR reads with MiXCR, giving one entry per CDR3 protein. In the table there are hundreds of thousands of distinct CDR3 sequences, over 12% of which are singletons. The V gene lost 6 bases and the J gene lost 1 base, with 12 bases spanning the gap. The CDR3 runs 15 residues. Per the germline V gene, CDR1 is MNHEY and CDR2 is SVGEGT. The gene calls are TRBV6-2 or TRBV6-3 and TRBJ2-2; D might be TRBD1 (6 bases). The sequencing input was memory CD4+ T cells from blood. The sequence derives from a female donor in good health, serving as a healthy control. The DNA of the CDR3 is TGTGCCAGCAGAAACACGGGACAGAACACCGGGGAGCTGTTTTTT. This translates into CASRNTGQNTGELFF.